This T cell receptor (beta chain) is drawn from a study of blood T cell repertoires in COVID-19. The CDR3 length is 15 residues. Germline V gene data show CDR1 as SGHTA and CDR2 as FQGNSA. V was clipped by 1 base and J by 5 bases; unmatched bases: 1. Enrollees, roughly 18 to 90 years old, lived in about two dozen US areas. The repertoire was sequenced with immunoSEQ multiplex PCR; TCRdb's copy has only in-frame clones and lacks some. The top ten clones hold just over 1% of a sample with about 350,000 clones, roughly 86% of them seen once. This chain joins TRBV7-2 and TRBJ2-2; 10 bases are a match to TRBD2. Sequences were obtained from PBMCs or T cells enriched from blood (not recorded which). This receptor was identified in a woman under 40 who had been exposed to COVID-19. The CDR3 DNA reads as TGTGCCAGCAGCTTAGTAGCGGGAGGAACCGGGGAGCTGTTTTTT. Its protein is CASSLVAGGTGELFF.